The 30 T cell receptor beta chains given below trace back to one sample, sequenced in a study of stem cell transplantation in POMP-related autoinflammatory disease. Profiling relied on immunoSEQ multiplex PCR, and the TCRdb table lists in-frame clones only, not all of them. The sample carries 30,000 or so clones, about 90% recorded once. This material consisted of CD4+ T cells from PBMCs, taken before stem cell transplantation. Every receptor here comes from a human donor with POMP-related autoinflammation and immune dysregulation (PRAID).

This clone was observed a few times. This chain connects TRBV29-1 to TRBJ1-4; D not resolved. V gave up 6 bases and J gave up 3 bases, with 11 bases separating them. Germline loops: CDR1 SQVTM, CDR2 ANQGSEA. The CDR3 has 13 residues. The CDR3 is CSVSGRANEKLFF. CDR3 nucleotides: TGCAGCGTAAGCGGACGGGCTAATGAAAAACTGTTTTTT.

This rearrangement joins TRBV19 to TRBJ1-5; TRBD1 aligns across 7 bases. V gave up 5 bases and J gave up 5 bases; unmatched junction bases: 6. The CDR3 spans 14 residues. Germline V lookup: CDR1 LNHDA, CDR2 SQIVND (reference sequence). CDR3 residues: CASSQQGRDQPQHF. In DNA, the CDR3 is TGTGCCAGTAGTCAACAGGGGAGGGATCAGCCCCAGCATTTT. Using reference TRBV19 and TRBJ1-5 for the parts outside the CDR3, the full variable domain is DGGITQSPKYLFRKEGQNVTLSCEQNLNHDAMYWYRQDPGQGLRLIYYSQIVNDFQKGDIAEGYSVSREKKESFPLTVTSAQKNPTAFYLCASSQQGRDQPQHFGDGTRLSIL.

The V and J genes are TRBV6-6 and TRBJ1-3; D is possibly TRBD1 (5 bases). Germline CDR1 reads MNHNY; CDR2 reads SVGAGI (reference sequence). This CDR3 region has 13 residues. The ends were cut back, 5 bases at V and 1 base at J, with 6 bases in the middle. The CDR3 DNA follows: TGTGCCAGCAGTCAGGGTTCTGGAAACACCATATATTTT. It is translated as CASSQGSGNTIYF.

The chain carries TRBV5-6 and TRBJ1-5, with D maybe TRBD1 (6 bases). The CDR3 spans 15 residues. Germline V gene lookup returns CDR1 SGHDT and CDR2 YYEEEE. With 4 bases removed from V and 1 base from J, the gap between germline ends came to 12 bases. The CDR3 DNA sequence: TGTGCCAGCAGCCCATGGGGGGCAAGCAATCAGCCCCAGCATTTT. As protein: CASSPWGASNQPQHF.

The J gene is TRBJ1-2, the V gene TRBV2, with TRBD1 matching over 8 bases. The V gene end was trimmed by 1 base and the J gene end by 8 bases; junction bases not matched to a gene: 9. Per the germline V gene, CDR1 is SNHLY and CDR2 is FYNNEI. The CDR3 sequence is 15 residues long. CDR3 in amino acids: CASSEGYQGAFGYTF. In nucleotides, the CDR3 is TGTGCCAGCAGTGAAGGGTATCAGGGGGCTTTCGGCTACACCTTC.

The chain has TRBV10-3 and TRBJ2-7; the match to TRBD1 covers 7 bases. The ends lost 7 bases at V and 2 bases at J; junction bases unmatched: 5. Germline assignment: CDR1 ENHRY and CDR2 SYGVKD. The CDR3 contains 13 residues. In nucleotides, the CDR3 is TGTGCCATCACCCCGGGACAGCCCTACGAGCAGTACTTC. This gives the protein CAITPGQPYEQYF.

CDR3 sequence reads: CASLRGLKETQYF. In DNA, the CDR3 is TGTGCCAGTCTGCGGGGCCTAAAAGAGACCCAGTACTTC. The chain has TRBV9 and TRBJ2-5, with D tentatively TRBD2 (6 bases). Germline loops: CDR1 SGDLS, CDR2 YYNGEE. This CDR3 spans 13 amino acids. Trimming took off 8 bases at V and 3 bases at J, with 14 bases between the two ends.

This sequence joins TRBV10-3 and TRBJ1-2; D unresolved. The V end lost 7 bases, the J end lost 8 bases, and 20 bases lay between the germline ends. Germline assignment: CDR1 ENHRY and CDR2 SYGVKD. The length of the CDR3 is 14 residues. For the CDR3, the DNA is TGTGCCATCACCGACCCCGGCACTATTTTGGGCTACACCTTC. Encoded protein: CAITDPGTILGYTF.

J is TRBJ1-1 and V is TRBV7-6; no firm D call. This CDR3 region has 15 residues. The germline V and J ends were trimmed by 5 bases and 6 bases, with 19 bases remaining between them. Germline CDR1 is SGHVS and CDR2 is FNYEAQ. The CDR3 here is CASSKRRGNVAEAFF. The CDR3 DNA is TGTGCCAGCAGCAAACGACGGGGAAATGTGGCTGAAGCTTTCTTT.

The rearrangement joins TRBV7-3 to TRBJ1-1; D is unclear. CDR1 SGHTA and CDR2 FQGTGA come from the germline V gene. This CDR3 region has 14 residues. V was trimmed by 5 bases and J by 1 base, leaving 11 bases between them. This CDR3 reads CASSPGRGNTEAFF. CDR3 nucleotide sequence: TGTGCCAGCAGCCCAGGCCGCGGGAACACTGAAGCTTTCTTT.

The J gene is TRBJ1-6, the V gene TRBV4-1; the D is unclear. This CDR3 is 13 amino acids long. The V end was cut by 5 bases, the J end by 10 bases, with 12 bases between. From germline, CDR1 is MGHRA and CDR2 YSYEKL. As DNA, the CDR3 is TGCGCCAGCAGCGCCCTATACCGATCACCCCTCCACTTT. Protein sequence: CASSALYRSPLHF.

The chain has TRBV10-2 and TRBJ2-7; possibly TRBD2 for D (6 bases). Between the trimmed V and J ends, which lost 4 bases and 1 base, there was a span of 20 bases. Germline lookup yields CDR1 WSHSY and CDR2 SAAADI. The CDR3 runs 17 residues. This CDR3 reads CASSVEGSLVYSYEQYF. Written as DNA, the CDR3 is TGCGCCAGCAGTGTGGAGGGTTCTTTGGTCTATTCCTACGAGCAGTACTTC.

The chain recombines TRBV5-5 with TRBJ2-7, with TRBD1 matching over 7 bases. The CDR3 is 15 residues long. The V gene end was trimmed by 4 bases and the J gene end by 3 bases; junction bases not matched to a gene: 10. CDR1 and CDR2 from the germline V gene are SGHKS and YYEKEE (reference sequence). CDR3 amino acids: CASSPVTGQLYEQYF. The CDR3 DNA sequence: TGTGCCAGCAGCCCAGTAACGGGACAGCTCTACGAGCAGTACTTC.

The V gene is TRBV5-1, the J gene TRBJ2-3; tentative D call: TRBD1 (6 bases). The CDR3 totals 15 residues. Trimming removed 0 bases from V and 4 bases from J, with 12 bases in between. Germline lookup yields CDR1 SGHRS and CDR2 YFSETQ. The CDR3: CASSLEGRGADTQYF. The CDR3 DNA is TGCGCCAGCAGCTTGGAAGGCAGGGGAGCAGATACGCAGTATTTT.

The gene calls are TRBV4-1 and TRBJ1-2, with D perhaps matching TRBD1 (6 bases). Germline V gives CDR1 MGHRA, CDR2 YSYEKL. Trimming stripped 0 bases from V and 4 bases from J, with 12 bases between. CDR3 length: 15 residues. CDR3 DNA sequence: TGCGCCAGCAGCCAAGATAGGACAGCCCTCTATGGCTACACCTTC. Protein: CASSQDRTALYGYTF.

In this sample, this clone turned up a few times. CDR3 in amino acids: CASSYFQGARGYTF. DNA for the CDR3: TGTGCCAGCAGTTACTTCCAGGGGGCGAGGGGCTACACCTTC. The chain links TRBV6-5 to TRBJ1-2, with TRBD1 identical over 8 bases. V was pared by 1 base and J by 8 bases, with 6 bases of the junction left unmatched. Germline V gene lookup returns CDR1 MNHEY and CDR2 SVGAGI. This CDR3 has 14 amino acids.

The genes are TRBV4-2 and TRBJ1-1, with D possibly TRBD1 on 6 matching bases. Trimming stripped 4 bases from V and 6 bases from J, with 12 bases between. In germline, CDR1 is LGHNA, CDR2 YNFKEQ. CDR3 size: 13 residues. The CDR3: CASSPRTDSEAFF. The CDR3 bases are TGTGCCAGCAGCCCCCGGACAGACTCTGAAGCTTTCTTT.

The sample holds a few counts of this clone. The chain is built from TRBV10-1 and TRBJ2-3, with TRBD1 matching over 7 bases. Germline values: CDR1 WNHNN, CDR2 SYGVQD (reference sequence). This CDR3 has 12 amino acids. Unmatched junction bases numbered 2, after V lost 1 base and J lost 10 bases. The CDR3 sequence: CASSEWGTAQYF. Written as DNA, the CDR3 is TGCGCCAGCAGTGAGTGGGGGACAGCGCAGTATTTT.

This chain uses TRBV6-1 with TRBJ1-1, with a weak D call TRBD1 (6 bases). V was trimmed by 11 bases and J by 8 bases, leaving 15 bases between them. The CDR3 contains 11 residues. Germline CDR1 reads MNHNS; CDR2 reads SASEGT. Here the CDR3 reads CAAKGGYEAFF. The CDR3, as DNA: TGTGCCGCTAAGGGGGGGTACGAAGCTTTCTTT.

The chain employs TRBV7-9 and TRBJ2-2; TRBD2 might be the D (5 bases). Germline CDR1 reads SEHNR; CDR2 reads FQNEAQ (reference sequence). V was pared by 0 bases and J by 5 bases, with 10 bases between. CDR3 length: 15 amino acids. In DNA, the CDR3 is TGTGCCAGCAGCTTAGCAGGGAGTAATACCGGGGAGCTGTTTTTT. Translated: CASSLAGSNTGELFF.

The rearrangement links TRBV5-1 to TRBJ2-7, with 10 nucleotides matching TRBD1. The CDR3 has 17 residues. Germline V gene sequence: CDR1 SGHRS, CDR2 YFSETQ. Trimming removed 0 bases from V and 0 bases from J; junction bases left unmatched: 6. The CDR3 loop reads CASSLGGTGDFSYEQYF. The CDR3 bases are TGCGCCAGCAGCTTGGGTGGGACAGGGGATTTCTCCTACGAGCAGTACTTC.

The rearrangement links TRBV6-5 to TRBJ2-3; D unclear. CDR1 and CDR2 from the germline V gene are MNHEY and SVGAGI. The CDR3 has 11 residues. V dropped 4 bases and J dropped 5 bases, with 4 bases sitting between them. DNA for the CDR3: TGTGCCAGCAGTTTCCTAGATACGCAGTATTTT. Encoded protein: CASSFLDTQYF.

V and J are TRBV5-4 and TRBJ2-5; TRBD1 is a possible D gene (6 bases). V shed 3 bases and J shed 5 bases, with 17 bases lying between them. The CDR3 runs 15 residues. From germline, CDR1 is SGHNT and CDR2 YYREEE (reference sequence). CDR3 region: CASSSTEGVRETQYF. The CDR3 DNA reads TGTGCCAGCAGCTCCACTGAGGGGGTACGGGAGACCCAGTACTTC.

The rearrangement uses TRBV5-1 and TRBJ2-3; D is perhaps TRBD1 (5 bases). Trimming removed 0 bases at V and 2 bases at J, with 16 bases between. This CDR3 region has 17 residues. The germline V gene has CDR1 SGHRS and CDR2 YFSETQ. The CDR3 DNA is TGCGCCAGCAGCTTGGTAAACCAGGGAATTTACACAGATACGCAGTATTTT. It encodes CASSLVNQGIYTDTQYF. The full variable domain, rest sourced from reference TRBV5-1 and TRBJ2-3, is KAGVTQTPRYLIKTRGQQVTLSCSPISGHRSVSWYQQTPGQGLQFLFEYFSETQRNKGNFPGRFSGRQFSNSRSEMNVSTLELGDSALYLCASSLVNQGIYTDTQYFGPGTRLTVL.

This clone was detected only once. This chain connects TRBV2 to TRBJ2-3; 8 bases are shared with TRBD2. CDR3 length: 16 amino acids. Germline V gives CDR1 SNHLY, CDR2 FYNNEI. V gave up 7 bases and J gave up 0 bases; unmatched junction bases: 9. This chain's CDR3 is CASNIGGGTSTDTQYF. CDR3 DNA: TGTGCCAGCAATATTGGCGGGGGGACTAGCACAGATACGCAGTATTTT. The whole variable domain, remainder taken from reference TRBV2 and TRBJ2-3, is EPEVTQTPSHQVTQMGQEVILRCVPISNHLYFYWYRQILGQKVEFLVSFYNNEISEKSEIFDDQFSVERPDGSNFTLKIRSTKLEDSAMYFCASNIGGGTSTDTQYFGPGTRLTVL.

This clone was counted a single time. This chain uses TRBV2 with TRBJ2-5; TRBD2 agrees at 10 bases. J gave up 3 bases and V 7 bases, and 8 bases lay outside the gene matches. The CDR3 contains 15 residues. Germline V gives CDR1 SNHLY, CDR2 FYNNEI. DNA for the CDR3: TGTGCCAGCACCTTTTCTCTAGCGGGGGAAGAGACCCAGTACTTC. This translates into CASTFSLAGEETQYF.

This clone showed up just a few times. This chain links TRBV27 with TRBJ1-6; 11 bases match TRBD1. Unmatched junction bases numbered 6, after V lost 6 bases and J lost 8 bases. The CDR3 runs 15 residues. Per germline, CDR1 MNHEY and CDR2 SMNVEV (reference sequence). As DNA, the CDR3 is TGTGCCAGCAGCCAGGGACAGGGGGGACATTCACCCCTCCACTTT. Its protein is CASSQGQGGHSPLHF.

The chain recombines TRBV7-2 with TRBJ2-7, with 8 positions matching TRBD2. The CDR3 length is 16 residues. After removal of 4 bases from V and 1 base from J, the junction contained 9 bases not matched to a gene. Germline lookup yields CDR1 SGHTA and CDR2 FQGNSA. Here the CDR3 reads CASSSAGGSRSYEQYF. In DNA, the CDR3 is TGTGCCAGCAGCTCCGCGGGGGGCTCTAGATCCTACGAGCAGTACTTC. The variable domain in full, with the rest retrieved from reference TRBV7-2 and TRBJ2-7, is GAGVSQSPSNKVTEKGKDVELRCDPISGHTALYWYRQSLGQGLEFLIYFQGNSAPDKSGLPSDRFSAERTGGSVSTLTIQRTQQEDSAVYLCASSSAGGSRSYEQYFGPGTRLTVT.

The chain couples TRBV29-1 to TRBJ2-2, with D unclear. Per the germline V gene, CDR1 is SQVTM and CDR2 is ANQGSEA. Trimming stripped 3 bases from V and 7 bases from J, with 9 bases between. The length of the CDR3 is 12 residues. The CDR3 protein is CSVEIPVGELFF. The CDR3 region has the DNA TGCAGCGTTGAGATTCCCGTCGGGGAGCTGTTTTTT.

The rearrangement uses TRBV4-1 and TRBJ2-2, with 11 bases identical to TRBD2. V lost 5 bases to trimming and J lost 3 bases; unmatched junction nucleotides: 8. The CDR3 has 17 residues. Germline values: CDR1 MGHRA, CDR2 YSYEKL. The DNA for the CDR3 is TGCGCCAGCAGCAAGACTAGCGGGGAGGGGCACACCGGGGAGCTGTTTTTT. Translation gives CASSKTSGEGHTGELFF.